This T cell receptor (beta chain) appears in the sequencing data of a study of early T cells in non-severe SARS-CoV-2 infection. Overall study: The chains were unpaired, and the sequenced material was bulk RNA from unsorted whole blood.

CDR1 is MGHDK and CDR2 is SYGVNS in the germline V gene. V lost 5 bases, J lost 4 bases, and 11 bases lay in between. The CDR3 consists of 13 residues. As part of library construction, unique molecular identifiers were attached to individual cDNA molecules. TCRdb independently ran MiXCR on the 5' RACE reads; one entry per CDR3 protein. The data show 45,000 to 65,000 distinct CDR3 sequences, 9.1% seen once. V and J are TRBV25-1 and TRBJ1-2, with D uncertain. The sequenced material came from whole blood. This sequence originates from an adult who was a healthcare worker with PCR-confirmed SARS-CoV-2 infection or an uninfected control (not recorded which). This CDR3 reads CASSFPTSYGYTF. The CDR3 bases are TGTGCCAGCAGTTTTCCGACCAGCTATGGCTACACCTTC.